Sequencing of this T cell receptor (beta chain) was carried out in a study of T cells after yellow fever vaccination. This clonotype was seen only a few times. The antigen is not known. The CDR3 has 15 amino acids. Germline CDR1 SEHNR, CDR2 FQNEAQ (reference sequence). After removal of 3 bases from V and 7 bases from J, the junction contained 9 bases not matched to a gene. For TCR, cDNA came from 5'RACE template switching, which added a universal primer site and UMIs. TCRdb independently ran MiXCR on the 5' RACE reads; one entry per CDR3 protein. The sample lists nearly 300,000 distinct CDR3 sequences; 7.5% to 9% were seen once. Study-wide results and caveats: A weaker but faster secondary response was observed, peaking on day 5 versus 15. Shared CD4/CD8 clonotypes were a small share, likely from convergent recombination. Post-booster samples contained most primary-vaccination clones (approximately 95% CD4, almost 90% CD8).

This TCR came from a man aged 18 to 30 who received the YFV17D yellow fever vaccine. This chain connects TRBV7-9 to TRBJ2-1; 7 bases agree with TRBD1. This sample comprised CD4+ T cells sorted from PBMCs, obtained 5 days after the yellow fever booster vaccination. CDR3 residues: CASSFRRDRGNEQFF. CDR3 nucleotide sequence: TGTGCCAGCAGCTTTCGTCGGGACAGAGGAAATGAGCAGTTCTTC.